This TCR beta chain was recorded in a study of OX40 agonist ivuxolimab in advanced cancers. Study-wide points: At 0.1 to 3.0 mg/kg, clonal expansion of CD4+ and CD8+ blood T cells had occurred by week 6.

Profiling relied on immunoSEQ multiplex PCR, and the TCRdb table lists in-frame clones only, not all of them. The data hold about 48,000 clones, with 65% to 85% observed a single time. With respect to this clone: Its antigen is still unknown.

The germline V gene encodes CDR1 SGHTA and CDR2 FQGNSA. CDR3 size: 12 residues. V lost 5 bases and J lost 6, with 11 bases in between. This sequence was found in an adult with an advanced solid tumor such as melanoma, head and neck, liver or kidney cancer. The material was CD4+ or CD8+ T cells sorted from blood, obtained in a trial of the OX40 agonist ivuxolimab. The rearrangement links TRBV7-2 to TRBJ2-7, with D perhaps matching TRBD1 (5 bases). CDR3 loop: CASSIRVGEQYF. CDR3 sequence (DNA): TGTGCCAGCAGCATCAGGGTAGGCGAGCAGTACTTC.